This T cell receptor (beta chain) came from a study of response to subunit inactivated influenza vaccine. The study's findings and limits: The authors put forward the suggestion that each seasonal influenza vaccination may bring in only a limited number of new T cells.

TCRdb re-called the RT-PCR reads with MiXCR, one entry per CDR3 protein. This table has around 850,000 distinct CDR3 sequences, roughly 20% appearing once. Concerning this clonotype: The antigen is undetermined. Germline is not matched at one junction end, which may reflect a read error.

The germline V gene encodes CDR1 DFQATT and CDR2 SNEGSKA (reference sequence). The CDR3 runs 13 residues. The genes are TRBV20-1 and TRBJ2-7, with 8 bases identical to TRBD2. This material consisted of PBMCs from blood, taken more than 4 days after vaccination. The TCR sequence derives from a man in his fifties who received an inactivated influenza vaccine. CDR3 residues: CSVRGAGVSEQYF. CDR3 bases: TGCAGTGTTAGAGGAGCGGGAGTGAGCGAGCAGTACTTC.